This is a list of T cell receptor beta chains from one sample in a study of cytomegalovirus exposure and HLA in healthy donors. Method: immunoSEQ multiplex PCR; TCRdb's copy keeps in-frame clones and lacks some. The sample has under 200,000 clones, around four fifths seen once. Sequencing input: PBMCs. These receptors originate from a man aged 25 to 40 in good health and CMV-seronegative. CDR3s include the opening cysteine and the closing phenylalanine or tryptophan. Each record gives: D gene, clone size, V gene, J gene, CDR3 protein, CDR3 DNA. D genes are given only for firm matches. The listing skips clone size in some rows; elsewhere it reads once, few, many or a size class.

D gene: -
clone size: -
V gene: TRBV30
J gene: TRBJ1-3
CDR3 protein: CAWSTQGTSRNTIYF
CDR3 DNA: TGTGCCTGGAGTACCCAGGGCACCTCTCGAAACACCATATATTTT

D gene: TRBD1
clone size: -
V gene: TRBV19
J gene: TRBJ1-2
CDR3 protein: CASSIGGQGANYGYTF
CDR3 DNA: TGTGCCAGTAGTATAGGGGGACAGGGGGCGAACTATGGCTACACCTTC

D gene: TRBD1
clone size: -
V gene: TRBV7-9
J gene: TRBJ1-6
CDR3 protein: CASSSDRDSAYNSPLHF
CDR3 DNA: TGTGCCAGCAGCTCCGACAGGGACAGCGCCTATAATTCACCCCTCCACTTT

D gene: -
clone size: once
V gene: TRBV30
J gene: TRBJ1-5
CDR3 protein: CAWSQIDSNQPQHF
CDR3 DNA: TGTGCCTGGAGCCAGATTGATAGCAATCAGCCCCAGCATTTT

D gene: -
clone size: -
V gene: TRBV7-3
J gene: TRBJ2-7
CDR3 protein: CARKRTESYEQYF
CDR3 DNA: TGTGCCAGAAAACGGACAGAATCCTACGAGCAGTACTTC

D gene: -
clone size: -
V gene: TRBV5-1
J gene: TRBJ1-1
CDR3 protein: CASSFGQEAFF
CDR3 DNA: TGCGCCAGCAGCTTCGGACAGGAAGCTTTCTTT

D gene: -
clone size: -
V gene: TRBV7-9
J gene: TRBJ2-2
CDR3 protein: CASSIQVSNTGELFF
CDR3 DNA: TGTGCCAGCAGCATACAGGTTTCGAACACCGGGGAGCTGTTTTTT

D gene: -
clone size: -
V gene: TRBV20-1
J gene: TRBJ1-2
CDR3 protein: CSAPQGSGYTF
CDR3 DNA: TGCAGTGCCCCCCAGGGGTCTGGCTACACCTTC

D gene: -
clone size: -
V gene: TRBV11-3
J gene: TRBJ2-5
CDR3 protein: CASSKGGAKETQYF
CDR3 DNA: TGTGCCAGCAGCAAAGGGGGGGCTAAGGAGACCCAGTACTTC

D gene: -
clone size: -
V gene: TRBV27
J gene: TRBJ2-1
CDR3 protein: CASTLANEQFF
CDR3 DNA: TGTGCCAGCACACTAGCTAATGAGCAGTTCTTC

D gene: TRBD1
clone size: -
V gene: TRBV7-6
J gene: TRBJ2-7
CDR3 protein: CASQDRGRHEQYF
CDR3 DNA: TGTGCCAGCCAAGACAGGGGGAGGCACGAGCAGTACTTC

D gene: TRBD1
clone size: few
V gene: TRBV5-1
J gene: TRBJ2-7
CDR3 protein: CASSWQTGDLSYEQYF
CDR3 DNA: TGCGCCAGCAGCTGGCAGACAGGGGACCTTTCCTACGAGCAGTACTTC

D gene: -
clone size: -
V gene: TRBV9
J gene: TRBJ2-3
CDR3 protein: CASSVGPDNTDTQYF
CDR3 DNA: TGTGCCAGCAGCGTAGGACCAGACAACACAGATACGCAGTATTTT

D gene: -
clone size: once
V gene: TRBV4-3
J gene: TRBJ2-1
CDR3 protein: CASSLWAGNEQFF
CDR3 DNA: TGCGCCAGCAGCCTCTGGGCGGGGAATGAGCAGTTCTTC

D gene: -
clone size: -
V gene: TRBV7-9
J gene: TRBJ1-3
CDR3 protein: CASSLGTDGNTIYF
CDR3 DNA: TGTGCCAGCAGCTTAGGGACAGATGGAAACACCATATATTTT

D gene: -
clone size: few
V gene: TRBV30
J gene: TRBJ2-7
CDR3 protein: CAWTGSYEQYF
CDR3 DNA: TGTGCCTGGACAGGCTCCTACGAGCAGTACTTC

D gene: TRBD2
clone size: -
V gene: TRBV7-3
J gene: TRBJ2-7
CDR3 protein: CASRFLRGVSYEQYF
CDR3 DNA: TGTGCCAGCAGGTTCTTGCGGGGGGTCTCCTACGAGCAGTACTTC

D gene: -
clone size: -
V gene: TRBV19
J gene: TRBJ1-5
CDR3 protein: CASSIVGMGHNQPQHF
CDR3 DNA: TGTGCCAGTAGTATCGTAGGGATGGGGCACAATCAGCCCCAGCATTTT

D gene: TRBD1
clone size: -
V gene: TRBV7-2
J gene: TRBJ2-1
CDR3 protein: CASSNRDRDRNEQFF
CDR3 DNA: TGTGCCAGCAGCAACCGGGACAGGGACCGGAATGAGCAGTTCTTC

D gene: -
clone size: -
V gene: TRBV13
J gene: TRBJ1-4
CDR3 protein: CASSLGSRFNEKLFF
CDR3 DNA: TGTGCCAGCAGCTTAGGCTCCCGGTTTAATGAAAAACTGTTTTTT

D gene: TRBD1
clone size: -
V gene: TRBV5-4
J gene: TRBJ2-1
CDR3 protein: CASSGTVYNEQFF
CDR3 DNA: TGTGCCAGCAGCGGGACAGTATACAATGAGCAGTTCTTC

D gene: -
clone size: -
V gene: TRBV6-5
J gene: TRBJ1-2
CDR3 protein: CASSPQTGAPYRYTF
CDR3 DNA: TGTGCCAGCAGTCCTCAGACAGGCGCCCCTTATCGCTACACCTTC

D gene: TRBD2
clone size: -
V gene: TRBV19
J gene: TRBJ2-1
CDR3 protein: CASKQLSGDYNEQFF
CDR3 DNA: TGTGCCAGTAAACAACTCAGCGGGGATTACAATGAGCAGTTCTTC

D gene: TRBD1
clone size: -
V gene: TRBV10-3
J gene: TRBJ1-1
CDR3 protein: CASQPTGLGTEAFF
CDR3 DNA: TGTGCCTCCCAACCGACAGGGTTGGGCACTGAAGCTTTCTTT

D gene: TRBD2
clone size: -
V gene: TRBV7-3
J gene: TRBJ2-1
CDR3 protein: CASSSLAGGNNEQFF
CDR3 DNA: TGTGCCAGCAGCTCCCTAGCGGGAGGGAACAATGAGCAGTTCTTC

D gene: -
clone size: -
V gene: TRBV21-1
J gene: TRBJ2-7
CDR3 protein: CASSKGTTYEQYF
CDR3 DNA: TGTGCCAGCAGCAAAGGGACAACCTACGAGCAGTACTTC

D gene: TRBD1
clone size: -
V gene: TRBV19
J gene: TRBJ2-5
CDR3 protein: CASSILGQGEETQYF
CDR3 DNA: TGTGCCAGTAGTATCCTCGGACAGGGGGAAGAGACCCAGTACTTC

D gene: -
clone size: -
V gene: TRBV5-1
J gene: TRBJ2-2
CDR3 protein: CASSPGEQGSKLFF
CDR3 DNA: TGCGCCAGCAGCCCTGGAGAGCAGGGGTCGAAGCTGTTTTTT

D gene: TRBD2
clone size: -
V gene: TRBV15
J gene: TRBJ2-3
CDR3 protein: CATSRDPTSEITDTQYF
CDR3 DNA: TGTGCCACCAGCAGAGATCCGACTAGCGAGATCACAGATACGCAGTATTTT

D gene: TRBD2
clone size: -
V gene: TRBV7-3
J gene: TRBJ2-2
CDR3 protein: CASSMGLGIGELFF
CDR3 DNA: TGTGCCAGCAGCATGGGACTAGGGATCGGGGAGCTGTTTTTT

D gene: TRBD1
clone size: -
V gene: TRBV6-5
J gene: TRBJ2-7
CDR3 protein: CASSKTGGSEQYF
CDR3 DNA: TGTGCCAGCAGTAAAACAGGGGGCTCCGAGCAGTACTTC

D gene: TRBD1
clone size: few
V gene: TRBV6-5
J gene: TRBJ2-3
CDR3 protein: CASSEQGITDTQYF
CDR3 DNA: TGTGCCAGCAGTGAACAGGGGATTACAGATACGCAGTATTTT

D gene: TRBD2
clone size: -
V gene: TRBV30
J gene: TRBJ2-7
CDR3 protein: CAWSAGSSGHSSYEQYF
CDR3 DNA: TGTGCCTGGAGTGCCGGGTCTAGCGGACACAGCTCCTACGAGCAGTACTTC

D gene: -
clone size: -
V gene: TRBV7-9
J gene: TRBJ1-1
CDR3 protein: CASSFEKNTEAFF
CDR3 DNA: TGTGCCAGCAGCTTTGAGAAGAACACTGAAGCTTTCTTT

D gene: TRBD1
clone size: few
V gene: TRBV6-1
J gene: TRBJ1-3
CDR3 protein: CASSEALPTQGAGNTIYF
CDR3 DNA: TGTGCCAGCAGTGAAGCGCTTCCGACACAGGGGGCTGGAAACACCATATATTTT

D gene: TRBD1
clone size: -
V gene: TRBV5-4
J gene: TRBJ2-7
CDR3 protein: CASSLQGADEQYF
CDR3 DNA: TGTGCCAGCAGCTTACAGGGGGCCGACGAGCAGTACTTC

D gene: TRBD1
clone size: -
V gene: TRBV10-3
J gene: TRBJ1-1
CDR3 protein: CAISGTGGGQGGTEAFF
CDR3 DNA: TGTGCCATCAGTGGGACAGGGGGTGGTCAGGGTGGCACTGAAGCTTTCTTT

D gene: TRBD2
clone size: -
V gene: TRBV6-4
J gene: TRBJ2-1
CDR3 protein: CASSDGTSGSFEQFF
CDR3 DNA: TGTGCCAGCAGTGACGGGACTAGCGGGAGCTTCGAGCAGTTCTTC

D gene: TRBD2
clone size: once
V gene: TRBV7-2
J gene: TRBJ2-7
CDR3 protein: CASSLGSGSFDEQYF
CDR3 DNA: TGTGCCAGCAGCTTAGGTAGCGGGAGTTTCGACGAGCAGTACTTC

D gene: TRBD2
clone size: -
V gene: TRBV7-9
J gene: TRBJ2-3
CDR3 protein: CASRLAGDRDTQYF
CDR3 DNA: TGTGCCAGCCGACTAGCGGGAGATCGCGATACGCAGTATTTT

D gene: -
clone size: -
V gene: TRBV6-1
J gene: TRBJ2-7
CDR3 protein: CASSEVEGPNYEQYF
CDR3 DNA: TGTGCCAGCAGTGAAGTGGAGGGACCGAACTACGAGCAGTACTTC

D gene: TRBD1
clone size: -
V gene: TRBV18
J gene: TRBJ1-4
CDR3 protein: CASSPGQATRGDEKLFF
CDR3 DNA: TGTGCCAGCTCACCGGGACAGGCGACAAGGGGGGATGAAAAACTGTTTTTT

D gene: TRBD1
clone size: few
V gene: TRBV27
J gene: TRBJ1-2
CDR3 protein: CASRGLTGGDYGYTF
CDR3 DNA: TGTGCCAGCAGGGGACTGACAGGGGGCGACTATGGCTACACCTTC

D gene: -
clone size: -
V gene: TRBV4-1
J gene: TRBJ1-5
CDR3 protein: CASSQYVRGTQPQHF
CDR3 DNA: TGCGCCAGCAGCCAATACGTCCGAGGCACCCAGCCCCAGCATTTT

D gene: TRBD2
clone size: once
V gene: TRBV5-4
J gene: TRBJ2-1
CDR3 protein: CASSSGGGAYNEQFF
CDR3 DNA: TGTGCCAGCAGCTCGGGCGGGGGGGCTTACAATGAGCAGTTCTTC

D gene: -
clone size: -
V gene: TRBV5-6
J gene: TRBJ2-7
CDR3 protein: CASSLAGLGQGRTYEQYF
CDR3 DNA: TGTGCCAGCAGCTTGGCGGGGTTGGGTCAGGGGCGGACCTACGAGCAGTACTTC

D gene: -
clone size: -
V gene: TRBV10-3
J gene: TRBJ2-1
CDR3 protein: CAISPPGQNEQFF
CDR3 DNA: TGTGCCATCAGCCCCCCGGGTCAGAATGAGCAGTTCTTC

D gene: -
clone size: few
V gene: TRBV4-3
J gene: TRBJ2-2
CDR3 protein: CASSQDLAGELFF
CDR3 DNA: TGCGCCAGCAGCCAAGATTTAGCCGGGGAGCTGTTTTTT

D gene: -
clone size: -
V gene: TRBV5-1
J gene: TRBJ1-3
CDR3 protein: CASSLEQGNTIYF
CDR3 DNA: TGCGCCAGCAGCTTGGAACAGGGAAACACCATATATTTT

D gene: -
clone size: few
V gene: TRBV7-5
J gene: TRBJ1-6
CDR3 protein: CARSSTGPKSSYNSPLHF
CDR3 DNA: TGTGCCAGAAGCTCCACAGGTCCGAAGAGCTCCTATAATTCACCCCTCCACTTT

D gene: TRBD1
clone size: -
V gene: TRBV28
J gene: TRBJ1-3
CDR3 protein: CAIWDRNTIYF
CDR3 DNA: TGTGCCATATGGGACAGGAACACCATATATTTT

D gene: TRBD2
clone size: -
V gene: TRBV5-1
J gene: TRBJ2-5
CDR3 protein: CASHSGRYQETQYF
CDR3 DNA: TGCGCCAGTCATAGCGGGAGGTACCAAGAGACCCAGTACTTC

D gene: -
clone size: -
V gene: TRBV30
J gene: TRBJ2-1
CDR3 protein: CAWREYNNEQFF
CDR3 DNA: TGTGCCTGGAGAGAGTATAACAATGAGCAGTTCTTC

D gene: -
clone size: -
V gene: TRBV5-6
J gene: TRBJ2-1
CDR3 protein: CASSFAVRRGNEQFF
CDR3 DNA: TGTGCCAGCAGCTTCGCGGTTAGGCGGGGCAATGAGCAGTTCTTC